This T cell receptor beta chain was sequenced during a study of blood T cell repertoires in COVID-19. Study details: Donors in the United States, Italy and Spain gave samples during acute or convalescent COVID-19. PBMCs, B-cell-depleted T cells, or T cells were the source of the cDNA or gDNA that made up the material.

Sequencing was performed with immunoSEQ multiplex PCR; in TCRdb, only in-frame clones are kept and a portion is missing. There are about 140,000 clones in the sample; 84% occur only once, and 1.6% lies in the top ten. Germline V lookup: CDR1 SGHRS, CDR2 YFSETQ. This CDR3 comprises 18 residues. Trimming took 4 bases from V and 2 from J; bases not matched to a gene: 16. This clone occurred once. The chain carries TRBV5-1 and TRBJ2-5; 8 bases are shared with TRBD2. The receptor comes from a woman between 18 and 29 years old who had been exposed to COVID-19. The sample consisted of PBMCs or T cells enriched from blood (not recorded which). The chain's CDR3 is CASSPRPPSGGAQETQYF. The CDR3 DNA reads TGCGCCAGCAGCCCTAGGCCCCCTTCGGGAGGGGCACAAGAGACCCAGTACTTC.